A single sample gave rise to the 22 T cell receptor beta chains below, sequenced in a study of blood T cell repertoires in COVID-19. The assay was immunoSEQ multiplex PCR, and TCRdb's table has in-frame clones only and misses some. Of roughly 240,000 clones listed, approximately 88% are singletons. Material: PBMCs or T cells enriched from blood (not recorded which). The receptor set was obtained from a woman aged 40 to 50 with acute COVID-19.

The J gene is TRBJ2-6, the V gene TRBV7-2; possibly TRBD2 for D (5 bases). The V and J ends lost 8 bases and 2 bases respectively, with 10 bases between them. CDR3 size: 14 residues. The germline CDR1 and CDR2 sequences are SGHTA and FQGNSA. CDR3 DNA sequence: TGTGCCAGCCGCAGGACTGCTGGGGCCAACGTCCTGACTTTC. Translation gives CASRRTAGANVLTF.

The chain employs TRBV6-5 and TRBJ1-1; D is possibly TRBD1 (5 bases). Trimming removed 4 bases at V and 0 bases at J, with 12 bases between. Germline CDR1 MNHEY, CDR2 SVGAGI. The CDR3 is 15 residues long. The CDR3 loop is CASSSRGGVNTEAFF. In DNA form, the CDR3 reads TGTGCCAGCAGTTCCCGTGGAGGGGTGAACACTGAAGCTTTCTTT.

In DNA, the CDR3 is TGTGCCAGCAGTTTATTAGTAAACACTGAAGCTTTCTTT. It yields the protein CASSLLVNTEAFF. This chain links TRBV12-3 or TRBV12-4 with TRBJ1-1, with D hard to call. Trimming stripped 2 bases from V and 2 bases from J, with 6 bases between. The CDR3 runs 13 residues.

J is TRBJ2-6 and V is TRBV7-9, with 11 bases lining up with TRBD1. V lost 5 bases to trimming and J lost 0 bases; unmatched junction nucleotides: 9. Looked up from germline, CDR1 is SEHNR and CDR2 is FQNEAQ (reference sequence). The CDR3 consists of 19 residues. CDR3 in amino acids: CASSAGQGGFGSGANVLTF. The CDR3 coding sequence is TGTGCCAGCAGCGCGGGACAGGGGGGTTTCGGCTCTGGGGCCAACGTCCTGACTTTC.

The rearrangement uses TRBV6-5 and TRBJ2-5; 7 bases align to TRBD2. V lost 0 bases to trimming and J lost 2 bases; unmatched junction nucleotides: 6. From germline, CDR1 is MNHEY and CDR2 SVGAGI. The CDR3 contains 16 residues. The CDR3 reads CASSYSGAGLQETQYF. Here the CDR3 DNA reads TGTGCCAGCAGTTACTCGGGAGCGGGATTACAAGAGACCCAGTACTTC.

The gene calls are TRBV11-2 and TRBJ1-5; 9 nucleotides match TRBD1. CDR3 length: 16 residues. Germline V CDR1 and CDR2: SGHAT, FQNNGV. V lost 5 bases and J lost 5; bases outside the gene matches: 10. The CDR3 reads CASSPGDRVADQPQHF. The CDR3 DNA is TGTGCCAGCAGCCCGGGGGACAGGGTCGCCGATCAGCCCCAGCATTTT.

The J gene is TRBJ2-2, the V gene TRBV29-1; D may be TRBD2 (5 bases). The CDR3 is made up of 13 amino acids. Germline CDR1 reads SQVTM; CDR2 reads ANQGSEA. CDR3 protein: CSGLALNTGELFF. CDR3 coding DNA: TGCAGTGGGCTAGCTCTGAACACCGGGGAGCTGTTTTTT.

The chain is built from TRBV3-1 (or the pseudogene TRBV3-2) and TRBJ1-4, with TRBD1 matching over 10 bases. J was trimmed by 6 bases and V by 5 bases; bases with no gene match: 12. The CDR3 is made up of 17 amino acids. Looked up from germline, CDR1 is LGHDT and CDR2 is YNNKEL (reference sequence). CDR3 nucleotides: TGTGCCAGCAGCGGAGCCTCCGGGGACAGGGGTCATGAAAAACTGTTTTTT. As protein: CASSGASGDRGHEKLFF.

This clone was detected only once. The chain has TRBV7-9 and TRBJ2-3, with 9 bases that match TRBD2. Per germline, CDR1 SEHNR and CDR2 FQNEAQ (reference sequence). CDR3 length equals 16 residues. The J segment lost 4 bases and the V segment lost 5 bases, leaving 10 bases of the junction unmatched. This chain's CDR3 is CASSASGNHQADTQYF. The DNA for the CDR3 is TGTGCCAGCAGCGCTAGCGGGAATCATCAAGCAGATACGCAGTATTTT.

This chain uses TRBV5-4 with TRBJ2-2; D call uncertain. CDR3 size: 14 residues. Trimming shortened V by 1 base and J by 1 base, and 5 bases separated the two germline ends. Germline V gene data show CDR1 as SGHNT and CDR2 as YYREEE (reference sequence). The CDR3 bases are TGTGCCAGCAGCTTGATCGGGAACACCGGGGAGCTGTTTTTT. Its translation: CASSLIGNTGELFF.

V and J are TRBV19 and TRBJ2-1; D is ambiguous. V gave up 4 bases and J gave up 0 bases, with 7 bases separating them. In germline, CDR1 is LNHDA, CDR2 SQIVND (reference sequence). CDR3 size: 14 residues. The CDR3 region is CASSRRSSYNEQFF. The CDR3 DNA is TGTGCCAGTAGTAGGCGGAGCTCCTACAATGAGCAGTTCTTC.

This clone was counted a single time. The CDR3 is CASSVGVAPRAIQYF. The CDR3 region has the DNA TGTGCCAGCAGCGTAGGGGTGGCCCCTAGAGCGATTCAGTACTTC. This chain links TRBV9 with TRBJ2-4; D is unresolved. V was cut by 0 bases and J by 10 bases, with 17 bases left in between. Germline values: CDR1 SGDLS, CDR2 YYNGEE. This CDR3 is built from 15 residues.

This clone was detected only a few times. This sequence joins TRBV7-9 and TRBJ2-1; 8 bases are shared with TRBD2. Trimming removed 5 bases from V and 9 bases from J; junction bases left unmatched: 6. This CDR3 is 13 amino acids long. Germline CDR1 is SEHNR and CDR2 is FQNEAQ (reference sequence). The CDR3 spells CASSPGLAGEQFF. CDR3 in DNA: TGTGCCAGCAGCCCAGGACTAGCCGGTGAGCAGTTCTTC.

CDR3 DNA: TGCGCCAGCAGTGCGGACAGGTTAATAAAAGAGACCCAGTACTTC. Protein product: CASSADRLIKETQYF. V is TRBV10-2 and J is TRBJ2-5, with 7 bases matching TRBD1. Germline V CDR1 and CDR2: WSHSY, SAAADI. This CDR3 has 15 residues. V shed 4 bases, J shed 3 bases, and the junction held 8 bases outside the gene matches.

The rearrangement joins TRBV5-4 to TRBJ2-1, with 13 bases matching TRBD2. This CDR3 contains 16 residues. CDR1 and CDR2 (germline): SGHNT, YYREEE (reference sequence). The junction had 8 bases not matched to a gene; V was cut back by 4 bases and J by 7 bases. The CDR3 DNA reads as TGTGCCAGCAGCCCTAATCCGGGACTAGCGGGGAATGAGCAGTTCTTC. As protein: CASSPNPGLAGNEQFF. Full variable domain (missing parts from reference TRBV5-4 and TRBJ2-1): ETGVTQSPTHLIKTRGQQVTLRCSSQSGHNTVSWYQQALGQGPQFIFQYYREEENGRGNFPPRFSGLQFPNYSSELNVNALELDDSALYLCASSPNPGLAGNEQFFGPGTRLTVL.

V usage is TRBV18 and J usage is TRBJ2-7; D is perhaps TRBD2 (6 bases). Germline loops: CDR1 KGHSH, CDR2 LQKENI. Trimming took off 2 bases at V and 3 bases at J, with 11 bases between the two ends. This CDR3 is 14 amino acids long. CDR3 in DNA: TGTGCCAGCTCACCAAGGGGACTGAACTACGAGCAGTACTTC. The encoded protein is CASSPRGLNYEQYF. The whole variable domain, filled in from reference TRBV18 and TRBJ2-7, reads NAGVMQNPRHLVRRRGQEARLRCSPMKGHSHVYWYRQLPEEGLKFMVYLQKENIIDESGMPKERFSAEFPKEGPSILRIQQVVRGDSAAYFCASSPRGLNYEQYFGPGTRLTVT.

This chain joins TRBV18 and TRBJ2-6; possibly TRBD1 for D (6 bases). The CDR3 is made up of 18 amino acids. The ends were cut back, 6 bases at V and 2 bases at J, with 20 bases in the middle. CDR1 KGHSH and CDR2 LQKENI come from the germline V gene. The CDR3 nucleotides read TGTGCCAGCTCCAGACAGGACCCAGCCCTCGCTGGGGCCAACGTCCTGACTTTC. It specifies CASSRQDPALAGANVLTF. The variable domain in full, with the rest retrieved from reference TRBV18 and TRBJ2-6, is NAGVMQNPRHLVRRRGQEARLRCSPMKGHSHVYWYRQLPEEGLKFMVYLQKENIIDESGMPKERFSAEFPKEGPSILRIQQVVRGDSAAYFCASSRQDPALAGANVLTFGAGSRLTVL.

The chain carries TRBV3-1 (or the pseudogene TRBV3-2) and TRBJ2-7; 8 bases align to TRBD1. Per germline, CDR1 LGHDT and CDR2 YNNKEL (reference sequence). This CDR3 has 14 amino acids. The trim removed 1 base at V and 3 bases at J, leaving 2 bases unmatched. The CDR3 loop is CASSQGTGYYEQYF. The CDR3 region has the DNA TGTGCCAGCAGCCAAGGGACAGGGTACTACGAGCAGTACTTC.

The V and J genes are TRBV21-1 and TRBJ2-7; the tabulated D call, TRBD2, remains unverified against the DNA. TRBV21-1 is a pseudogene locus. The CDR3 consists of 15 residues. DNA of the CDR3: TGTGCCAGCACCACCGGAGCCTGGTCCAGCGGCGAGCAGTACTTC. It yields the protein CASTTGAWSSGEQYF.

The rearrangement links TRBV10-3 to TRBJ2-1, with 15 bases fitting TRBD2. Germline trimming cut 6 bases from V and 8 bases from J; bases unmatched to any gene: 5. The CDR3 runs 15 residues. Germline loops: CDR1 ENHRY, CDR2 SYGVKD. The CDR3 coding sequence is TGTGCCATCAGGGTAGGGACTAGCGGGAGGCATGAGCAGTTCTTC. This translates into CAIRVGTSGRHEQFF.

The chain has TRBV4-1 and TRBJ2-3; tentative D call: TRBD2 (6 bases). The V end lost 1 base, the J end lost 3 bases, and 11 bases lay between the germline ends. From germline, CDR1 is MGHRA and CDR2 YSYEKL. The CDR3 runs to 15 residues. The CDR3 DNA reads TGCGCCAGCAGCCAAGGGGACGGGGGTACAGATACGCAGTATTTT. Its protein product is CASSQGDGGTDTQYF.

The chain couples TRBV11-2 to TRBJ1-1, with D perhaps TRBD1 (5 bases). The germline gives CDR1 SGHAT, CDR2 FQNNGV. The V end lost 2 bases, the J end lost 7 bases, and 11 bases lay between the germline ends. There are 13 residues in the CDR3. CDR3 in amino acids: CASSLLGHDEAFF. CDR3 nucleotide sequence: TGTGCCAGCAGCTTACTTGGACATGATGAAGCTTTCTTT.